The sequence of this T cell receptor (beta chain) was determined in a study of Ad26.COV2.S vaccination and SARS-CoV-2 variants listed by TCRdb under 2021. A note on the overall study: Vaccine-arm donors came from COV1001, a multicentre, randomized, double-blind, placebo-controlled phase I-IIa trial of Ad26.COV2.S in healthy adults. Ad26.COV2.S was given intramuscularly at 5x10^10 or 1x10^11 viral particles, as a single shot or as two shots 56 days apart. TCRbeta repertoire sequencing was used to assess the specificity and breadth of SARS-CoV-2-reactive T cell receptors after Ad26.COV2.S vaccination. The TCR-sequenced set comprised approximately 32 samples: around 20 Ad26.COV2.S vaccine recipients, 5 placebo recipients and 8 SARS-CoV-2 convalescent individuals. Trial participants were randomized into five groups of five, in which low-dose or high-dose Ad26.COV2.S was given once or twice, or placebo was given on both occasions. Blinding of investigators to trial group allocation was maintained during experiments and outcome assessment.

TCRbeta CDR3 regions were sequenced with the immunoSEQ Assay. After extraction, genomic DNA underwent amplification by bias-controlled multiplex PCR, followed by high-throughput sequencing. The paper's processing steps were these. To quantify the absolute abundance of every unique TCRbeta CDR3 region, sequences were collapsed and filtered. T cell fraction was estimated by normalization of TCRbeta template counts to usable DNA, with usable DNA being measured through amplification of reference genes present in all nucleated cells. Repertoire TCRs were annotated as SARS-CoV-2-specific when V gene, CDR3 amino acid sequence and J gene were exactly matched to a known reactive TCR set. The reference SARS-CoV-2 TCR set was obtained from MIRA and was filtered for enrichment in COVID-19-positive ImmuneCODE repertoires, whereby public or cross-reactive TCRs were removed. Based on the MIRA antigens, annotated TCRs were further analysed at the level of specific ORF or position within ORF. Breadth was defined as annotated unique rearrangements over total unique productive rearrangements; depth was the summed frequency of those rearrangements. Group comparisons of TCR breadth used two-sided Wilcoxon rank-sum tests. TCRdb stores this immuneACCESS table with in-frame sequences only. Part of the clones is absent; in the studies checked, under half of the shortfall reflects unresolved V genes, and no reason is known for the rest. The V and J calls and clone size are taken from that table; D and trimming were inferred from the DNA. The sample data list 380,000 or so clones, and about four fifths of these were observed just once. Roughly 7.4% of the sample rests with the top ten.

Interpreted using the paper, the treatment or condition label stands for: 19 received Ad26.COV2.S at low or high dose, single or two shots; about 5 received placebo; per-sample allocation not given. For vaccine and placebo recipients, the sequenced repertoires came from samples collected on day 63 after the first injection. In Cohort 1b, about two dozen adults aged 18-55 years were enrolled at a single site in Boston, USA, between 29 July and 7 August 2020. As a vaccine, Ad26.COV2.S was a replication-incompetent adenovirus type 26 vector that expressed a prefusion-stabilized SARS-CoV-2 spike protein derived from the original Wuhan strain. Details on this clone: Its antigen target is currently unknown. No much larger clonotype is one base removed from it; base qualities were not supplied.

After removal of 5 bases from V and 2 bases from J, the junction retains 6 bases not matched to a gene. Including cysteine and phenylalanine, the CDR3 has 15 amino acids. CDR3 DNA is the only sequence kept; it has 45 bases, read in frame from the first base. In the germline V gene, CDR1 corresponds to SGHTA and CDR2 to FQGNSA. Overall results and qualifications from the work: Comparing responses between vaccine doses or regimens was not something the study was powered to do. Vaccine and placebo recipients had similar non-spike TCR breadth, a finding consistent with the vaccine containing only spike. Higher spike-specific TCR breadth was observed in Ad26.COV2.S recipients than in placebo recipients (P = 0.0014). The authors noted that total T cell responses may have been underestimated by the TCR breadth and depth analyses. After vaccination, substantial breadth of spike-specific CD8+ and CD4+ T cell responses was reported.

The clonotype originates from a person aged 18-60 years who received the Ad26.COV2.S COVID-19 vaccine or a placebo. This chain joins TRBV7-2 to TRBJ2-3, and TRBD2 aligns with 8 junction nucleotides. Sequencing was performed on peripheral blood, taken in a trial of Ad26.COV2.S vaccine versus placebo. The CDR3 corresponds to CASSASGGDTDTQYF. The bases read TGTGCCAGCAGCGCGAGCGGGGGAGACACAGATACGCAGTATTTT.